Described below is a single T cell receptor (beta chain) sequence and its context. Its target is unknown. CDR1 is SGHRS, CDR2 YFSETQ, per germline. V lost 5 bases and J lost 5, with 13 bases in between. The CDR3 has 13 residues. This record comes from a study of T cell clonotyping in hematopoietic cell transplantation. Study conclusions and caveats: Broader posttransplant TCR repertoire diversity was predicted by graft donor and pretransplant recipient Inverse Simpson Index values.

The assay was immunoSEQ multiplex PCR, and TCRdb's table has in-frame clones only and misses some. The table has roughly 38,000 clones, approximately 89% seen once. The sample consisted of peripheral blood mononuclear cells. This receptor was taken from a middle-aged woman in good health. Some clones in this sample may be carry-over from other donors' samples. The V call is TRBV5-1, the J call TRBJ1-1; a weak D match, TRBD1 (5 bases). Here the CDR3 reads CASSSTGGTEAFF. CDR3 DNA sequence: TGCGCCAGCAGTTCTACTGGGGGGACTGAAGCTTTCTTT. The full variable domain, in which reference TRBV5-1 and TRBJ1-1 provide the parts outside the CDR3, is KAGVTQTPRYLIKTRGQQVTLSCSPISGHRSVSWYQQTPGQGLQFLFEYFSETQRNKGNFPGRFSGRQFSNSRSEMNVSTLELGDSALYLCASSSTGGTEAFFGQGTRLTVV.